These 4 T cell receptor beta chains were sequenced from one sample in a study of blood T cell repertoires in COVID-19. Using immunoSEQ multiplex PCR, the repertoire was profiled, and TCRdb retains in-frame clones only, with some absent. The table lists about 230,000 clones, under 90% of them singletons, with approximately 10% in the top ten. The sample was peripheral blood. These receptors all come from a man aged 45-60 years with COVID-19, enrolled during active disease.

The rearrangement joins TRBV29-1 to TRBJ2-3; D unclear. Germline V gene sequence: CDR1 SQVTM, CDR2 ANQGSEA. The germline V and J ends were trimmed by 5 bases and 0 bases, with 9 bases remaining between them. CDR3 length equals 13 residues. In DNA form, the CDR3 reads TGCAGCGTTTCAGGCCGAAGCACAGATACGCAGTATTTT. Protein sequence: CSVSGRSTDTQYF.

V and J are TRBV6-4 and TRBJ2-2; 7 bases match TRBD1. V lost 5 bases to trimming and J lost 1 base; unmatched junction nucleotides: 7. The germline CDR1 and CDR2 sequences are MRHNA and SNTAGT. The CDR3 is made up of 16 amino acids. The CDR3 region is CASSPSDRVNTGELFF. The CDR3 bases are TGTGCCAGCAGTCCTAGTGACAGGGTGAACACCGGGGAGCTGTTTTTT.

This rearrangement joins TRBV7-3 to TRBJ2-2, with 8 bases lining up with TRBD1. This CDR3 has 17 residues. V lost 0 bases and J lost 3; bases outside the gene matches: 6. Germline V gene sequence: CDR1 SGHTA, CDR2 FQGTGA. The CDR3 reads CASSLTRDRSDTGELFF. DNA of the CDR3: TGTGCCAGCAGCTTAACCCGGGACAGGTCGGACACCGGGGAGCTGTTTTTT. Variable domain in full (rest from reference TRBV7-3 and TRBJ2-2): GAGVSQTPSNKVTEKGKYVELRCDPISGHTALYWYRQSLGQGPEFLIYFQGTGAADDSGLPNDRFFAVRPEGSVSTLKIQRTERGDSAVYLCASSLTRDRSDTGELFFGEGSRLTVL.

This clone turned up a few times. The chain links TRBV11-2 to TRBJ2-1; maybe TRBD1 (5 bases). From germline, CDR1 is SGHAT and CDR2 FQNNGV. This CDR3 region has 15 residues. V shed 5 bases and J shed 7 bases, with 18 bases lying between them. The chain's CDR3 is CASSIRVASLNEQFF. The DNA for the CDR3 is TGTGCCAGCAGCATCAGGGTTGCTTCGTTAAATGAGCAGTTCTTC.